The TCR beta chain under discussion was sequenced for a study of human CD4 T cells and Enterobacteriaceae. Whole-study findings and limits: Only same-donor CFSE-low culture sequences were used to infer reactivity.

Sorting took every CD4+ cell except CD45RA+CCR7+CD95- naive cells, reaching over 95% purity. Sorting first excluded CD8+, CD14+, CD16+, CD56+, CD19+ and CD25-bright cells. Ex vivo total memory CD4+ cells were sequenced at deep level. Generated by immunoSEQ multiplex PCR, the TCRdb table keeps only in-frame clones and is missing some. The sample consists of about 29,000 clones, approximately 82% of them appearing once. As regards this clone: Its cognate antigen is unknown.

The TCR originated in a human donor in good health. Sequencing used memory CD4+ T cells from blood.

The DNA for the CDR3 is TGCGCCAGCAGCCAAGAGCAAGCGCGGGAGACCCAGTACTTC. This codes for CASSQEQARETQYF. This chain joins TRBV4-1 and TRBJ2-5; D is uncertain. Trimming pared 0 bases from V and 5 bases from J, leaving 10 bases between. The CDR3 contains 14 residues. Germline V gene lookup returns CDR1 MGHRA and CDR2 YSYEKL.